The 21 T cell receptor beta chains in this list originate from one sample, sequenced in a study of cytomegalovirus exposure and HLA in healthy donors. PCR amplification relied on 60 Vbeta primers (plus 13 Jbeta primers). The table came from immunoSEQ multiplex PCR; TCRdb's copy has only in-frame clones and leaves some out. The repertoire holds roughly 73,000 clones, approximately 80% seen once, with around 3.6% in the top ten. Source material: PBMCs. The receptors derive from a middle-aged man in good health and CMV-seronegative.

This clone has just one count. The junction shows a germline mismatch at one end, possibly a read error. The chain has TRBV7-9 and TRBJ1-4; D gene uncertain. Germline assignment: CDR1 SEHNR and CDR2 FQNEAQ (reference sequence). CDR3 length: 13 residues. This CDR3 reads CSSSSSGQDWLFF. The CDR3 bases are TGTTCCAGCAGCTCAAGTGGGCAGGACTGGCTGTTTTTT.

The chain is built from TRBV9 and TRBJ1-3; tentatively, D is TRBD1 (5 bases). V was cut by 6 bases and J by 0 bases, with 10 bases left in between. Per the germline V gene, CDR1 is SGDLS and CDR2 is YYNGEE. The CDR3 covers 14 residues. The CDR3 DNA follows: TGTGCCAGCACTTCCGGGGGCTCTGGAAACACCATATATTTT. Encoded protein: CASTSGGSGNTIYF.

J is TRBJ1-5 and V is TRBV6-6; D may be TRBD1 (6 bases). This CDR3 region has 16 residues. Germline CDR1 MNHNY, CDR2 SVGAGI (reference sequence). With 2 bases removed from V and 7 bases from J, the gap between germline ends came to 18 bases. The CDR3 nucleotides read TGTGCCAGCAGTTACCCCCGGGCGGGGGCAGGGCAGCCCCAGCATTTT. Translation gives CASSYPRAGAGQPQHF.

V is TRBV11-2 and J is TRBJ1-2, with unresolved D. The germline V gene has CDR1 SGHAT and CDR2 FQNNGV. This CDR3 spans 15 amino acids. V lost 5 bases and J 1 base, leaving 14 bases between the germline ends. CDR3: CASSPPPSLNYGYTF. For the CDR3, the DNA is TGTGCCAGCAGCCCCCCTCCCTCCCTTAACTATGGCTACACCTTC.

This clone occurred once. The chain employs TRBV11-2 and TRBJ1-1; 9 nucleotides align to TRBD1. The germline V gene encodes CDR1 SGHAT and CDR2 FQNNGV. J was trimmed by 11 bases and V by 5 bases; bases with no gene match: 9. The length of the CDR3 is 13 residues. CDR3 sequence reads: CASSPGDRVAAFF. CDR3 in DNA: TGTGCCAGCAGCCCTGGGGACAGGGTCGCGGCTTTCTTT.

The chain is built from TRBV19 and TRBJ1-5; 10 bases align to TRBD1. In germline, CDR1 is LNHDA, CDR2 SQIVND (reference sequence). This CDR3 comprises 18 residues. The V gene end was trimmed by 3 bases and the J gene end by 5 bases; junction bases not matched to a gene: 13. The CDR3 here is CASSISPGQGRLDQPQHF. The CDR3, as DNA: TGTGCCAGTAGTATTTCCCCGGGACAGGGGAGGTTGGATCAGCCCCAGCATTTT.

This rearrangement joins TRBV7-2 to TRBJ2-5; D unresolved. The J call may be wrong; the DNA end is better matched by TRBJ2-7. CDR3 length equals 14 residues. The V gene's germline CDR1 is SGHTA and CDR2 FQGNSA. The CDR3 DNA reads as TGTGCCAGCAGCTTAGCGACAATCTCCTACGAGCAGTACTTC. Its protein product is CASSLATISYEQYF.

This clone has a handful of counts. This chain uses TRBV5-1 with TRBJ2-2; D unresolved. This CDR3 is built from 12 residues. V lost 7 bases and J 4 bases, leaving 8 bases between the germline ends. Germline CDR1 SGHRS, CDR2 YFSETQ. The CDR3 protein is CASSSFTGELFF. The CDR3 coding sequence is TGCGCCAGCTCCTCGTTCACCGGGGAGCTGTTTTTT. Filled out from reference TRBV5-1 and TRBJ2-2, the complete variable domain reads KAGVTQTPRYLIKTRGQQVTLSCSPISGHRSVSWYQQTPGQGLQFLFEYFSETQRNKGNFPGRFSGRQFSNSRSEMNVSTLELGDSALYLCASSSFTGELFFGEGSRLTVL.

V usage is TRBV7-2 and J usage is TRBJ1-2; D may be TRBD1 (6 bases). CDR1 SGHTA and CDR2 FQGNSA come from the germline V gene. This CDR3 is built from 12 residues. Trimming removed 5 bases at V and 6 bases at J, with 10 bases between. CDR3 amino acids: CASSDPGDGYTF. The CDR3, as DNA: TGTGCCAGCAGCGACCCAGGGGATGGCTACACCTTC.

The chain carries TRBV9 and TRBJ1-1; D gene ambiguous. Between the trimmed V and J ends, which lost 0 bases and 1 base, there was a span of 10 bases. Germline-derived CDR1 and CDR2 are SGDLS and YYNGEE. CDR3 length equals 15 residues. CDR3 sequence (DNA): TGTGCCAGCAGCGTAGATGGGCAGTCGAACACTGAAGCTTTCTTT. It codes for CASSVDGQSNTEAFF.

This sequence joins TRBV6-5 and TRBJ2-3; TRBD2 matches at 12 bases. V trimming: 5 bases; J trimming: 3 bases; junction bases outside the gene matches: 3. CDR1 is MNHEY and CDR2 is SVGAGI in the germline V gene. This CDR3 region has 15 residues. The CDR3 DNA sequence: TGTGCCAGCAGTCGGACTAGCGGGGATACAGATACGCAGTATTTT. Translation gives CASSRTSGDTDTQYF.

This chain uses TRBV5-6 with TRBJ2-5, with unresolved D. The length of the CDR3 is 12 residues. CDR1 and CDR2 from the germline V gene are SGHDT and YYEEEE. Deletions cut 4 bases from V and 5 bases from J, with 9 bases between. CDR3 sequence reads: CASSPRWETQYF. The CDR3 region has the DNA TGTGCCAGCAGCCCCCGGTGGGAGACCCAGTACTTC.

The V call is TRBV29-1, the J call TRBJ2-7, with D possibly being TRBD2 (6 bases). With 6 bases removed from V and 2 bases from J, the gap between germline ends came to 17 bases. The CDR3 contains 14 residues. Germline lookup yields CDR1 SQVTM and CDR2 ANQGSEA. The CDR3 here is CSVGRGGAAYEQYF. CDR3 sequence (DNA): TGCAGCGTCGGGCGGGGCGGGGCGGCCTACGAGCAGTACTTC.

This rearrangement joins TRBV7-3 to TRBJ1-1, with 7 bases aligning to TRBD1. V shed 1 base, J shed 6 bases, and the junction held 5 bases outside the gene matches. Germline V lookup: CDR1 SGHTA, CDR2 FQGTGA. The CDR3 consists of 14 residues. In DNA form, the CDR3 reads TGTGCCAGCAGCTTAATGACAGGGCCGGCTGAAGCTTTCTTT. It yields the protein CASSLMTGPAEAFF.

The chain is built from TRBV6-1 and TRBJ1-1; TRBD1 might be the D (5 bases). CDR1 is MNHNS, CDR2 SASEGT, per germline. The CDR3 has 13 residues. Trimming removed 8 bases from V and 8 bases from J, with 18 bases in between. CDR3 protein: CASRRDFPWEAFF. The CDR3 DNA sequence: TGTGCCAGCCGGCGGGACTTCCCCTGGGAAGCTTTCTTT.

V usage is TRBV11-2 and J usage is TRBJ2-1; the match to TRBD2 covers 12 bases. CDR1 is SGHAT and CDR2 is FQNNGV in the germline V gene. J lost 6 bases, V lost 5 bases, and 5 bases had no gene match. The CDR3 runs to 15 residues. The CDR3 protein is CASSRTSGGPNEQFF. The CDR3 nucleotides read TGTGCCAGCAGCCGTACTAGCGGGGGGCCCAATGAGCAGTTCTTC.

The chain joins TRBV10-3 to TRBJ2-2, with 11 bases identical to TRBD2. The junction had 3 bases not matched to a gene; V was cut back by 2 bases and J by 4 bases. The germline CDR1 and CDR2 sequences are ENHRY and SYGVKD. The CDR3 loop spans 16 amino acids. The CDR3 region is CAISEILAGGTGELFF. The CDR3 region has the DNA TGTGCCATCAGTGAGATCCTAGCGGGAGGCACCGGGGAGCTGTTTTTT.

The chain combines TRBV15 with TRBJ1-6, with a possible D match to TRBD1 (5 bases). The CDR3 is 17 residues long. Per the germline V gene, CDR1 is LNHNV and CDR2 is YYDKDF (reference sequence). With 0 bases removed from V and 4 bases from J, the gap between germline ends came to 13 bases. In DNA form, the CDR3 reads TGTGCCACCAGCAGAGATGCCGACAGCTCGTATAATTCACCCCTCCACTTT. Amino acids: CATSRDADSSYNSPLHF.

This clone appeared a single time. V gene TRBV5-1 combines with J gene TRBJ1-2, with D maybe TRBD1 (6 bases). The CDR3 totals 14 residues. The V end was cut by 2 bases, the J end by 3 bases, with 11 bases between. Germline V gene data show CDR1 as SGHRS and CDR2 as YFSETQ. The CDR3: CASSFAGAHYGYTF. In nucleotides, the CDR3 is TGCGCCAGCAGCTTTGCAGGGGCCCACTATGGCTACACCTTC.

The J gene is TRBJ1-1, the V gene TRBV7-2; D is possibly TRBD1 (6 bases). V was shortened by 2 bases and J by 4 bases, with 14 bases between the two germline ends. The CDR3 loop spans 15 amino acids. Per the germline V gene, CDR1 is SGHTA and CDR2 is FQGNSA. This chain's CDR3 is CASSLLGGASTEAFF. CDR3 sequence (DNA): TGTGCCAGCAGCTTATTGGGGGGGGCGAGCACTGAAGCTTTCTTT.

This chain's CDR3 is CASSVGLDFTDTQYF. CDR3 DNA sequence: TGTGCCAGCAGCGTAGGACTGGACTTCACAGATACGCAGTATTTT. The chain employs TRBV9 and TRBJ2-3; possible D gene TRBD2, 5 bases. The V end lost 0 bases, the J end lost 2 bases, and 10 bases lay between the germline ends. Germline CDR1 SGDLS, CDR2 YYNGEE. There are 15 residues in the CDR3.